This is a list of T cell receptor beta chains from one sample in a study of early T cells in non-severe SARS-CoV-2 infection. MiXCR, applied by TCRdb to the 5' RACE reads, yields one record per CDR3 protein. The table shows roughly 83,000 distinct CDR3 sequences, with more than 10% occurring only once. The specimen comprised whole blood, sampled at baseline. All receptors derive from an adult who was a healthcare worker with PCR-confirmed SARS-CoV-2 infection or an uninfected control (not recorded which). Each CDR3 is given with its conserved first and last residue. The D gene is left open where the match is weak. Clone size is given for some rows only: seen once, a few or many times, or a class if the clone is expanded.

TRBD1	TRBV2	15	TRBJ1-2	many	TGTGCCAGCAGTGAAGAGGACAGGGTTATGCGCGGCTACACCTTC	CASSEEDRVMRGYTF
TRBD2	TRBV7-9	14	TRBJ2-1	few	TGTGCCAGCAGCCTCGTCTCGACTAGCTTTGAGCAGTTCTTC	CASSLVSTSFEQFF
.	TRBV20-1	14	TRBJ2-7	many	TGCAGTGCGACAGCCGGGACTTCACCCTACGAGCAGTACTTC	CSATAGTSPYEQYF
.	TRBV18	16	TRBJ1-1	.	TGTGCCAGCTCACCCCGCGTCCGGGGAATGAACACTGAAGCTTTCTTT	CASSPRVRGMNTEAFF
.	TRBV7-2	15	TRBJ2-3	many	TGTGCCAGCAGCTTAGTGAGTCGCGGACAAGATACGCAGTATTTT	CASSLVSRGQDTQYF
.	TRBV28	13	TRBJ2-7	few	TGTGCCAGCAGTTATTATGAGGGCTACGAGCAGTACTTC	CASSYYEGYEQYF
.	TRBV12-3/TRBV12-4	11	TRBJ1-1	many	TGTGCCAGCAGTTTATGGGGAGAAGCTTTCTTT	CASSLWGEAFF
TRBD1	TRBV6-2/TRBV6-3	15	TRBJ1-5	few	TGTGCCAGCAGTTCGGGGACAGGGACAAGTCAGCCCCAGCATTTT	CASSSGTGTSQPQHF
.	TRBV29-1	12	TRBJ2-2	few	TGCAGCGTCTCCGGGGGTCCCGGGGAGCTGTTTTTT	CSVSGGPGELFF
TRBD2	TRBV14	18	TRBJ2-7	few	TGTGCCAGCAGCCAAGAGTGGGGACTAGCGGGAGGGCCCTACGAGCAGTACTTC	CASSQEWGLAGGPYEQYF
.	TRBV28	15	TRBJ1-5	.	TGTGCCAGCAGCGATTTGAGCCAGGGACTTCAGCCCCAGCATTTT	CASSDLSQGLQPQHF
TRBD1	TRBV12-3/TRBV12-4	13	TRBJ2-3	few	TGTGCCACCGCCACAGGGGAAGGATATACGCAGTATTTT	CATATGEGYTQYF
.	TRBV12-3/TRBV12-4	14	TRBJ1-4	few	TGTGCCAGCAATGAGAACGGGGGAACTGGAAAACTGTTTTTT	CASNENGGTGKLFF
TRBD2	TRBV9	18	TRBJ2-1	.	TGTGCCAGCAGCCGGAGCGGGAGGGTGTCGACTTCATACAATGAGCAGTTCTTC	CASSRSGRVSTSYNEQFF
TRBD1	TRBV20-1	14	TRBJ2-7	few	TGCAGTGCTCGTGCGGGTGACAGGGAAGGCGAGCAGTACTTC	CSARAGDREGEQYF
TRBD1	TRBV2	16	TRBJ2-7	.	TGTGCCAGCAGTCCTCCCAATGGCAGGGGGACCTACGAGCAGTACTTC	CASSPPNGRGTYEQYF
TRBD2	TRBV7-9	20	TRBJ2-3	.	TGTGCCAGCAGCTTAGGGCGACTAGCGGGGCATTTTCCTAGCAGAGATACGCAGTATTTT	CASSLGRLAGHFPSRDTQYF
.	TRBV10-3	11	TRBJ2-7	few	TGTGCCATCAGTGAGGCCTACGAGCAGTACTTC	CAISEAYEQYF
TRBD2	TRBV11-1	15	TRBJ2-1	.	TGTGCCAGCAGCTTACTAGCGGGAGCAACCCATGAGCAGTTCTTC	CASSLLAGATHEQFF
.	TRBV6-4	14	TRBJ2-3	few	TGTGCCAGCAGTCGGGACCCTAGGGCAGATACGCAGTATTTT	CASSRDPRADTQYF
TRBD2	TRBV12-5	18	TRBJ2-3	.	TGTGCTAGTGGTTCCCTCTTGGAGCGGGAGATTGGTACAGATACGCAGTATTTT	CASGSLLEREIGTDTQYF
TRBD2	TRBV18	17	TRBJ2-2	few	TGTGCCAGCTCACCACAAGCTAGCGGGAGTCGGGCCGGGGAGCTGTTTTTT	CASSPQASGSRAGELFF
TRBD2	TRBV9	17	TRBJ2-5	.	TGTGCCAGCAGCGTACGTCCTAGCGGGAGAATCGGAGAGACCCAGTACTTC	CASSVRPSGRIGETQYF
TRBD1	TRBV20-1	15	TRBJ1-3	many	TGCAGTGCTACTCACCCGGGACAGAGTGGAAACACCATATATTTT	CSATHPGQSGNTIYF
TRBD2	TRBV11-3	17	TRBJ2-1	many	TGTGCCAGCAGCTACGAAGGGACTAGCGGGGGCAACAATGAGCAGTTCTTC	CASSYEGTSGGNNEQFF
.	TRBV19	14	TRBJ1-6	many	TGTGCCAGTCAGGACAGCTCCTATAATTCACCCCTCCACTTT	CASQDSSYNSPLHF
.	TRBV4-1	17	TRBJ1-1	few	TGCGCCAGCAGCCATCGGAATAACGGGCTCCTGAGCACTGAAGCTTTCTTT	CASSHRNNGLLSTEAFF
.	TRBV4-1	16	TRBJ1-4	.	TGCGCCAGCAGCCCCCTGGGGACTGCAACTAATGAAAAACTGTTTTTT	CASSPLGTATNEKLFF
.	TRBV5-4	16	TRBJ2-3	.	TGTGCCAGCAGCCCGAAGCGGTCCACGGGTACAGATACGCAGTATTTT	CASSPKRSTGTDTQYF
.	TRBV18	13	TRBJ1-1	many	TGTGCCAGCTCACCCGGGCAGGGGACTGAAGCTTTCTTT	CASSPGQGTEAFF
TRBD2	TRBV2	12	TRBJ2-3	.	TGTGCCAGCACCAGCGGGGCAGATACGCAGTATTTT	CASTSGADTQYF
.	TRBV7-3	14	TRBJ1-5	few	TGTGCCAGCAGCCAATCGGGAGGCAATCAGCCCCAGCATTTT	CASSQSGGNQPQHF
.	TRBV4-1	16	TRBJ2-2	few	TGCGCCAGCAGCCATGGCCCGGGACCGAACACCGGGGAGCTGTTTTTT	CASSHGPGPNTGELFF
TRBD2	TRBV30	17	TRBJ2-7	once	TGTGCCTGGAGCCTACCCGAGACTAGCGGGGGGATTGGCGAGCAGTACTTC	CAWSLPETSGGIGEQYF
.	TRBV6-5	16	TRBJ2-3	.	TGTGCCAGCAGAGGGGGGTTTTGGCTCAGCACAGATACGCAGTATTTT	CASRGGFWLSTDTQYF
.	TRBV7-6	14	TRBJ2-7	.	TGTGCCAGCAGTTTCCCAGCAGTCCCGGGCGAGCAGTACTTC	CASSFPAVPGEQYF
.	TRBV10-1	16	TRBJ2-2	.	TGCGCCAGCTCTGCCGGCGAGGGGCGCGGCACCGGGGAGCTGTTTTTT	CASSAGEGRGTGELFF